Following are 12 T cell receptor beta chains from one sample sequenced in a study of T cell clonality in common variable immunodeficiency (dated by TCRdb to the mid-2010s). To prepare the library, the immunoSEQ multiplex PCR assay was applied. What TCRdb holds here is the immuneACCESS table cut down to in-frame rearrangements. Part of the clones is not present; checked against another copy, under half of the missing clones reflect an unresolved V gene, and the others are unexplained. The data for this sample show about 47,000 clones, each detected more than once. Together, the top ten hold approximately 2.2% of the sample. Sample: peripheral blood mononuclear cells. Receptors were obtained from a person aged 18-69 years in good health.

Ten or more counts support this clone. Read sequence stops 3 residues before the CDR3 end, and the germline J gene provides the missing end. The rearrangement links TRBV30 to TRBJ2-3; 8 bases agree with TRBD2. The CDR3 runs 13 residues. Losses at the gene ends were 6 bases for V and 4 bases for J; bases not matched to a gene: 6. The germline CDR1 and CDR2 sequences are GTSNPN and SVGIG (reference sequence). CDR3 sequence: CACFAGGADTQYF. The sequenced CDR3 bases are TGTGCCTGTTTTGCGGGAGGCGCAGATACG.

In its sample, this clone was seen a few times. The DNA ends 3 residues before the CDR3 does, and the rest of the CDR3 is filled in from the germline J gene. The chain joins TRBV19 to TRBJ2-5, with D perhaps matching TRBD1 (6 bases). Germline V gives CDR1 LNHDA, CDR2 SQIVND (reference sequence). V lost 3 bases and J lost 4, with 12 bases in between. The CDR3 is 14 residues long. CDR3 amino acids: CASSIGRGGETQYF. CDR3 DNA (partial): TGTGCCAGTAGTATCGGCAGAGGGGGAGAGACC. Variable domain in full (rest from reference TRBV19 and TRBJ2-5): DGGITQSPKYLFRKEGQNVTLSCEQNLNHDAMYWYRQDPGQGLRLIYYSQIVNDFQKGDIAEGYSVSREKKESFPLTVTSAQKNPTAFYLCASSIGRGGETQYFGPGTRLLVL.

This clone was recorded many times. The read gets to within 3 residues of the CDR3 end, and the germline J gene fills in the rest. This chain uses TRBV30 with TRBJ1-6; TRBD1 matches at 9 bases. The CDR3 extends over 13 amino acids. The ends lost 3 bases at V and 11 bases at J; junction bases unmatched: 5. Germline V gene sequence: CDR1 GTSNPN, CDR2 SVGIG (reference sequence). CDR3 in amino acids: CAWSGQGIPPLHF. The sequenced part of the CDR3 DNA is TGTGCCTGGAGCGGACAGGGGATCCCACCC. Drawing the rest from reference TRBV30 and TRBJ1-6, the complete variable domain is SQTIHQWPATLVQPVGSPLSLECTVEGTSNPNLYWYRQAAGRGLQLLFYSVGIGQISSEVPQNLSASRPQDRQFILSSKKLLLSDSGFYLCAWSGQGIPPLHFGNGTRLTVT.

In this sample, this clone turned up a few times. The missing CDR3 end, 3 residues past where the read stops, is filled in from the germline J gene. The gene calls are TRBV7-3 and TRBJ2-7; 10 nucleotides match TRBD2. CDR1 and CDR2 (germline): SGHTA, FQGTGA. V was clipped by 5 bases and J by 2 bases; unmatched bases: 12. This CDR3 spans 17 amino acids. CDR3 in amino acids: CASSPGPAGGTTYEQYF. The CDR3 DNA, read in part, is TGTGCCAGCAGCCCGGGACCAGCGGGGGGGACCACCTACGAG. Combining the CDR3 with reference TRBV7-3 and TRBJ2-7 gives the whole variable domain GAGVSQTPSNKVTEKGKYVELRCDPISGHTALYWYRQSLGQGPEFLIYFQGTGAADDSGLPNDRFFAVRPEGSVSTLKIQRTERGDSAVYLCASSPGPAGGTTYEQYFGPGTRLTVT.

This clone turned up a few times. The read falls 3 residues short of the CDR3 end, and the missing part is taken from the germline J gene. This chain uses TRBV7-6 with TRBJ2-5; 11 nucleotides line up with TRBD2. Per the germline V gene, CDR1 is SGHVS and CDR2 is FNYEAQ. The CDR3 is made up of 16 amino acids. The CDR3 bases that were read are TGTGCCAGCAGCATTTCTAGCGGGGGGCAGGCAGATACC. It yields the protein CASSISSGGQADT. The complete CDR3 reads CASSISSGGQADTQYF.

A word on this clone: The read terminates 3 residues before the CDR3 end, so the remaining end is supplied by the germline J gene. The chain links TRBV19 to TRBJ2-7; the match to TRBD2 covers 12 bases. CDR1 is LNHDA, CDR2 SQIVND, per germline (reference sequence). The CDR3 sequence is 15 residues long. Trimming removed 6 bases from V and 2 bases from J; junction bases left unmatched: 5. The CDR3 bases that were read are TGTGCCAGTAGGCGACTAGCGGGGGAAACCTACGAG. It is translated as CASRRLAGETYE. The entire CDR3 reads CASRRLAGETYEQYF.

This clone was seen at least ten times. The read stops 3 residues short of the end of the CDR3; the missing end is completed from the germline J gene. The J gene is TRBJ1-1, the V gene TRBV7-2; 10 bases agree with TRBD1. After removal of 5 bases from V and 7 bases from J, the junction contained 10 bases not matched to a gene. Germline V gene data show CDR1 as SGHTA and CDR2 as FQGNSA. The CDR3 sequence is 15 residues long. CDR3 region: CASSIKTGGGYEAFF. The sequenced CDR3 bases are TGTGCCAGCAGCATAAAGACAGGGGGCGGGTATGAA.

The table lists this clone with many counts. CDR3 residues: CSAPTSGIQETQYF. The sequenced part of the CDR3 DNA is TGCAGTGCTCCGACTAGCGGGATCCAAGAGACG. The rearrangement uses TRBV20-1 and TRBJ2-3; 11 bases fit TRBD2. The read ends 3 residues early relative to the CDR3; the germline J gene fills the gap. Germline-derived CDR1 and CDR2 are DFQATT and SNEGSKA (reference sequence). This CDR3 has 14 amino acids.

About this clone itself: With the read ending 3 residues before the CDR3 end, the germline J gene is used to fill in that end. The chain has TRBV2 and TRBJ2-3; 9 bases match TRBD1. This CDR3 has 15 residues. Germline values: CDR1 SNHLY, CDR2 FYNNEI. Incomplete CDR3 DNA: TGTGCCAGCAAGGGTTACAGGGGGCAGCTTCAGCCG. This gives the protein CASKGYRGQLQP. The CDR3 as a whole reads CASKGYRGQLQPQYF.

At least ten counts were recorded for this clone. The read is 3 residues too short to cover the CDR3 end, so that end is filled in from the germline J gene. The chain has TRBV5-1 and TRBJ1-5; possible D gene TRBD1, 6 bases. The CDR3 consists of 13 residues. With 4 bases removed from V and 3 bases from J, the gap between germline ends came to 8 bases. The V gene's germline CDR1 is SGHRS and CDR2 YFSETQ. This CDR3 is CASSRDTNQPQHF. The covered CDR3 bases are TGCGCCAGCAGCCGGGACACCAATCAGCCC. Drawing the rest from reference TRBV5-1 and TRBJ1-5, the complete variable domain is KAGVTQTPRYLIKTRGQQVTLSCSPISGHRSVSWYQQTPGQGLQFLFEYFSETQRNKGNFPGRFSGRQFSNSRSEMNVSTLELGDSALYLCASSRDTNQPQHFGDGTRLSIL.

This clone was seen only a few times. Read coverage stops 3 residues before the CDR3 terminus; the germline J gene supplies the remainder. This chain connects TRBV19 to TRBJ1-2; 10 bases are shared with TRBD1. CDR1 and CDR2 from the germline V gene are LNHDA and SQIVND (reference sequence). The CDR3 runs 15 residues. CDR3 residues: CASSPRDRGSYDYTF. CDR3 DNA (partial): TGTGCCAGTAGCCCTCGGGACAGGGGCTCCTACGAC.

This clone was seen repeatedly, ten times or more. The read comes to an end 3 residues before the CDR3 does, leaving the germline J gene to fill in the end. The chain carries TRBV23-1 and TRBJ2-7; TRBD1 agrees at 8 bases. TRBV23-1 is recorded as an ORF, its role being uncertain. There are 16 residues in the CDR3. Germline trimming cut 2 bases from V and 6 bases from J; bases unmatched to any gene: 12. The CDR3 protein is CASSQRWGQEPSEQYF. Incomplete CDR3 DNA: TGCGCCAGCAGTCAACGATGGGGACAGGAGCCCAGCGAG.